One sample yielded the 8 T cell receptor beta chains listed below, sequenced in a study of blood T cell repertoires in COVID-19 (dated by TCRdb to 2018 to 2020). Library preparation employed the immunoSEQ multiplex PCR assay. As stored in TCRdb, this immuneACCESS dataset retains in-frame rearrangements with V and J assigned. A fraction of the clones does not appear; measured against another copy, unresolved V genes explain less than half of the discrepancy, and the remainder lacks a known reason. The sample contains about 190,000 clones, 65% to 85% of them found a single time. The ten top clones hold roughly 3.2% of the sample. Sequences were obtained from PBMCs or T cells enriched from blood (not recorded which). These receptors were collected from a young woman who had recovered from COVID-19.

V usage is TRBV7-3 and J usage is TRBJ2-1, with 11 bases matching TRBD2. Looked up from germline, CDR1 is SGHTA and CDR2 is FQGTGA. The CDR3 length is 15 residues. J gave up 4 bases and V 2 bases, and 1 base lay outside the gene matches. CDR3 sequence: CASSLLAGGYNEQFF. CDR3 bases: TGTGCCAGCAGCTTACTAGCGGGAGGTTACAATGAGCAGTTCTTC.

V is TRBV2 and J is TRBJ1-5; no definite D call. The germline V gene has CDR1 SNHLY and CDR2 FYNNEI. Trimming stripped 4 bases from V and 2 bases from J, with 15 bases between. The CDR3 has 16 amino acids. Here the CDR3 reads CASSGLSGVGNQPQHF. The CDR3 region has the DNA TGTGCCAGCAGTGGGTTGAGCGGTGTCGGCAATCAGCCCCAGCATTTT.

This clone has just a few counts. The chain links TRBV25-1 to TRBJ1-3; 11 bases map to TRBD1. Germline CDR1 is MGHDK and CDR2 is SYGVNS. The CDR3 covers 17 residues. Trimming at V came to 7 bases and at J to 2 bases, leaving 10 bases not matched to a gene. CDR3 in DNA: TGTGCCAGCACCCCCCCCCGGGGACAGGGGGCTGGAAACACCATATATTTT. This gives the protein CASTPPRGQGAGNTIYF.

The chain joins TRBV19 to TRBJ1-6; 10 bases map to TRBD1. With 10 bases clipped from V and 7 bases from J, the junction kept 4 bases outside the gene matches. The CDR3 extends over 13 amino acids. CDR1 and CDR2 (germline): LNHDA, SQIVND (reference sequence). This CDR3 reads CAIRQGANSPLHF. The DNA for the CDR3 is TGTGCCATACGACAGGGGGCGAATTCACCCCTCCACTTT.

This clone was detected a few times. The chain has TRBV4-2 and TRBJ2-1; 12 positions agree with TRBD2. The length of the CDR3 is 14 residues. The junction had 0 bases not matched to a gene; V was cut back by 4 bases and J by 5 bases. CDR1 and CDR2 from the germline V gene are LGHNA and YNFKEQ. The CDR3 region is CASSRTSGDNEQFF. CDR3 bases: TGTGCCAGCAGCCGGACTAGCGGGGACAATGAGCAGTTCTTC.

Comments on this clone: The same CDR3 can be traced to other DNA sequences in this sample. The chain is built from TRBV2 and TRBJ1-1; perhaps TRBD1 as D (5 bases). The germline V gene has CDR1 SNHLY and CDR2 FYNNEI. This CDR3 is 11 amino acids long. The V end lost 6 bases, the J end lost 6 bases, and 8 bases lay between the germline ends. This CDR3 reads CASRTGAEAFF. The CDR3 DNA reads as TGTGCCAGCAGGACGGGGGCTGAAGCTTTCTTT.

The chain is built from TRBV2 and TRBJ1-1; D is undetermined. Trimming left V 2 bases short and J 1 base short, with 5 bases between. This CDR3 comprises 13 residues. Germline V gene sequence: CDR1 SNHLY, CDR2 FYNNEI. In nucleotides, the CDR3 is TGTGCCAGCAGTGAATCGGGGAACACTGAAGCTTTCTTT. The encoded protein is CASSESGNTEAFF.

In this sample, this clone turned up many times. The J gene is TRBJ1-5, the V gene TRBV27; TRBD1 is a possible D gene (5 bases). The V end was cut by 5 bases, the J end by 0 bases, with 20 bases between. The length of the CDR3 is 18 residues. Germline CDR1 MNHEY, CDR2 SMNVEV (reference sequence). CDR3: CASSPGTAGLVSNQPQHF. In DNA form, the CDR3 reads TGTGCCAGCAGTCCGGGCACCGCAGGGTTGGTTAGCAATCAGCCCCAGCATTTT.